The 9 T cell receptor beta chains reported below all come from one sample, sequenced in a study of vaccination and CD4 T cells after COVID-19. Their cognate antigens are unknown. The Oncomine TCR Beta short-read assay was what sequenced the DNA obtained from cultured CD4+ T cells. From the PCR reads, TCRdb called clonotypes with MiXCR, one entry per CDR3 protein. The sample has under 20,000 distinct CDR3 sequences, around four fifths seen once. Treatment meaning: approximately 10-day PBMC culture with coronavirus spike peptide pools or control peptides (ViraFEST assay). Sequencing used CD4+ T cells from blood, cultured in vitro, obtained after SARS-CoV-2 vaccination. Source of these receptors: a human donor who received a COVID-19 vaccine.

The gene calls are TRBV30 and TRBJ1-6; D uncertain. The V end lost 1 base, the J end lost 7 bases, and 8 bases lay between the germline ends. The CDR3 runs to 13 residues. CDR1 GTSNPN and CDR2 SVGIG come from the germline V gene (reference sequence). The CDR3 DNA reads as TGTGCCTGGAGTGGGACTCTAAATTCACCCCTCCACTTT. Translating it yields CAWSGTLNSPLHF.

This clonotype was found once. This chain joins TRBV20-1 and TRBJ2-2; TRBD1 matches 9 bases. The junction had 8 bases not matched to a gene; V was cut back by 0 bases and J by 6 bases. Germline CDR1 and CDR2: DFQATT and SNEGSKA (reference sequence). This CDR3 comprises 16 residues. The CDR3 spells CSARDQGQGVAGELFF. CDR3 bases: TGCAGTGCTAGAGACCAGGGACAGGGCGTTGCCGGGGAGCTGTTTTTT.

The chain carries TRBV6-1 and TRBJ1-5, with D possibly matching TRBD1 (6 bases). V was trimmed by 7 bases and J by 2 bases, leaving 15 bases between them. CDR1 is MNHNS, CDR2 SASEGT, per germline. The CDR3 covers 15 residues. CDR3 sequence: CASTRDIRRNQPQHF. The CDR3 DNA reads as TGTGCCAGCACCAGGGACATCCGTCGCAATCAGCCCCAGCATTTT.

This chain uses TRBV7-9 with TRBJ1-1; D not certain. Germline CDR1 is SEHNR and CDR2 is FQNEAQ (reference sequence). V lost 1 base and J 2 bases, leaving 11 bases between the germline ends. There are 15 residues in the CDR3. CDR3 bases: TGTGCCAGCAGCTTAGACTGGTCAGGTAACACTGAAGCTTTCTTT. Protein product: CASSLDWSGNTEAFF. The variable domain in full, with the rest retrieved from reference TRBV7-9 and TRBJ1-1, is DTGVSQNPRHKITKRGQNVTFRCDPISEHNRLYWYRQTLGQGPEFLTYFQNEAQLEKSRLLSDRFSAERPKGSFSTLEIQRTEQGDSAMYLCASSLDWSGNTEAFFGQGTRLTVV.

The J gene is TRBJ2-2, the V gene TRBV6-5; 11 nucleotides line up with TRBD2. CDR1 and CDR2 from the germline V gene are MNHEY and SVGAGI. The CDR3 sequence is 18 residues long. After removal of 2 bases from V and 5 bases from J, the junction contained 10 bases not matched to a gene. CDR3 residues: CASSYRASGGRRTGELFF. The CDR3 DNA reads TGTGCCAGCAGTTACCGGGCTAGCGGGGGGAGGAGAACCGGGGAGCTGTTTTTT.

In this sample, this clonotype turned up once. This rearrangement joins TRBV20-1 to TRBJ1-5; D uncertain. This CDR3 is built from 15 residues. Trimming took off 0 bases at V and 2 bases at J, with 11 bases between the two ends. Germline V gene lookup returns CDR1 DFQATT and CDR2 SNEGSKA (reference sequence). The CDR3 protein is CSAREHLMGNQPQHF. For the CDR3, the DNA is TGCAGTGCTAGAGAACACCTAATGGGCAATCAGCCCCAGCATTTT.

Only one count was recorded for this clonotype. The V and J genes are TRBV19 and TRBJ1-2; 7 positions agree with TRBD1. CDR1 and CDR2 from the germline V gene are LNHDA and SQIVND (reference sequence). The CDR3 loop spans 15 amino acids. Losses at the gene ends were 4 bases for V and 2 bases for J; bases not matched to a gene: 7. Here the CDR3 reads CASSTQQGMNYGYTF. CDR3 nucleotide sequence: TGTGCCAGTAGTACCCAACAGGGGATGAACTATGGCTACACCTTC. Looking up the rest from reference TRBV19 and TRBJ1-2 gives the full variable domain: DGGITQSPKYLFRKEGQNVTLSCEQNLNHDAMYWYRQDPGQGLRLIYYSQIVNDFQKGDIAEGYSVSREKKESFPLTVTSAQKNPTAFYLCASSTQQGMNYGYTFGSGTRLTVV.

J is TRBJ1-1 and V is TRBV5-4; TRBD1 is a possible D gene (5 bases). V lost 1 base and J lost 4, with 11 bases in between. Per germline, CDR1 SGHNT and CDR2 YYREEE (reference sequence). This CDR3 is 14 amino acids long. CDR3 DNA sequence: TGTGCCAGCAGCTTGCGGGGGGTGGCCACTGAAGCTTTCTTT. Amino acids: CASSLRGVATEAFF.

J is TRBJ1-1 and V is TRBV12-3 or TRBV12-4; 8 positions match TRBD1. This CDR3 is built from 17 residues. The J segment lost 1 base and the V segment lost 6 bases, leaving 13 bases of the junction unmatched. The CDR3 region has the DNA TGTGCCAGCAGGACCAGCCTCGCGGGGACAGGGAACACTGAAGCTTTCTTT. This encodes CASRTSLAGTGNTEAFF.